This record concerns one T cell receptor beta chain sequence. Germline loops: CDR1 SGHTS, CDR2 YDEGEE. CDR3 size: 15 residues. Deletions cut 6 bases from V and 2 bases from J, with 16 bases between. These data originate in a study of identical twins. TCRdb reprocessed the 5' RACE reads via MiXCR and lists one record per CDR3 protein. The top ten hold about 3% of the sample, which has hundreds of thousands of distinct CDR3 sequences, approximately 24% seen once. In every case, the donor was a healthy Caucasian. The same specimen was also included in a second study, on T cells expressing NK-cell markers.

The rearrangement uses TRBV5-8 and TRBJ2-3, with D perhaps TRBD2 (6 bases). The sequencing input was CD4+ T cells sorted from blood. This receptor was taken from a woman in her late teens or twenties in good health. The CDR3, as DNA: TGTGCCAGCACCCGAGGGGACTCCAACACAGATACGCAGTATTTT. It yields the protein CASTRGDSNTDTQYF.